Listed below are T cell receptor beta chains from one sample, sequenced in a study of blood T cell repertoires in COVID-19. TCRdb's copy holds only in-frame clones and misses some; the assay was immunoSEQ multiplex PCR. The table lists approximately 97,000 clones, about 85% of them singletons, with around 2% in the top ten. The sequenced sample consisted of peripheral blood. The receptors were gathered from a man between 45 and 60 years old with active COVID-19. Both conserved end residues are part of each CDR3. D genes are given only for firm matches. Clone size appears in some rows only: once, few, many, or a class for an expanded clone.

CDR3aa	CDR3nt	abundance	v_gene	j_gene	d_gene
CASSYDRGQPVAQHF	TGTGCCAGCAGCTATGACAGGGGCCAACCGGTAGCCCAGCATTTT	.	TRBV5-6	TRBJ1-5	TRBD1
CASRAPRGEAFF	TGTGCCAGCAGGGCCCCACGTGGTGAAGCTTTCTTT	.	TRBV6-5	TRBJ1-1	.
CASSRAPSAGPQYF	TGCGCCAGCAGTCGAGCACCGTCGGCGGGCCCGCAGTATTTT	.	TRBV5-1	TRBJ2-3	.
CASRRTGNTEAFF	TGTGCCAGCAGGAGGACAGGGAACACTGAAGCTTTCTTT	.	TRBV6-5	TRBJ1-1	TRBD1
CAWSPSDRGGPDTQYF	TGTGCCTGGAGTCCCTCGGACAGGGGAGGGCCAGATACGCAGTATTTT	.	TRBV30	TRBJ2-3	TRBD1
CASSDSGRYQPQHF	TGTGCCAGCAGCGATTCCGGGAGATATCAGCCCCAGCATTTT	.	TRBV9	TRBJ1-5	.
CASSLDGGAYNEQFF	TGTGCCAGCAGCTTAGACGGGGGGGCCTACAATGAGCAGTTCTTC	.	TRBV7-2	TRBJ2-1	TRBD2
CASSLGSGYNSPLHF	TGTGCCAGCAGCTTGGGGAGCGGCTATAATTCACCCCTCCACTTT	.	TRBV7-9	TRBJ1-6	.
CAISPGKGGGFTDTQYF	TGTGCCATCAGCCCGGGAAAGGGCGGGGGATTCACAGATACGCAGTATTTT	.	TRBV10-3	TRBJ2-3	TRBD2
CATHGGGWEQFF	TGTGCCACCCACGGGGGGGGTTGGGAGCAGTTCTTC	once	TRBV19	TRBJ2-1	TRBD2